The 15 T cell receptor beta chains listed next were all sequenced from one sample in a study of T cell repertoires in cytomegalovirus infection. TCRdb fed the reads into MiXCR, producing one record per CDR3 protein. The sample has 400,000 or so distinct CDR3 sequences, about 33% seen once. The source material was PBMCs. Receptors originate from a human donor in good health (CMV status not recorded). Some clones in this sample may be carry-over from other donors' samples.

With respect to this clonotype: A much larger clone is a single base away; this may be a read error. The gene calls are TRBV7-3 and TRBJ2-1; TRBD1 matches at 8 bases. Germline assignment: CDR1 SGHTA and CDR2 FQGTGA. This CDR3 is built from 19 residues. CDR3 in amino acids: CASSLSGQGFGARSNEQLF. As DNA, the CDR3 is TGTGCCAGCAGCTTAAGTGGACAGGGATTCGGGGCTAGATCCAATGAGCAGCTCTTC.

The chain is built from TRBV19 and TRBJ2-7, with D possibly matching TRBD1 (5 bases). The V gene lost 5 bases and the J gene lost 7 bases, with 18 bases spanning the gap. CDR1 and CDR2 from the germline V gene are LNHDA and SQIVND (reference sequence). The CDR3 loop spans 14 amino acids. CDR3 sequence: CASSSGQLGREQYF. The CDR3, as DNA: TGTGCCAGTAGTTCCGGACAATTAGGACGGGAGCAGTACTTC.

Of note for this clonotype: The junction departs from the called germline gene at one end, perhaps through a read error. V gene TRBV6-5 combines with J gene TRBJ1-1, with TRBD1 matching 8 bases. The CDR3 is made up of 15 amino acids. Looked up from germline, CDR1 is MNHEY and CDR2 is SVGAGI. CDR3 in DNA: TGTTCCAGCAGTGCAGACAGGGGACGGGACACTGAAGCTTTCTTT. Translation: CSSSADRGRDTEAFF.

This clonotype was seen a few times. The chain carries TRBV19 and TRBJ2-1, with no clear D. The CDR3 runs to 15 residues. V lost 3 bases, J lost 2 bases, and 11 bases lay in between. Germline CDR1 reads LNHDA; CDR2 reads SQIVND (reference sequence). The DNA of the CDR3 is TGTGCCAGTAGTATTATGGCAGACACCTACAATGAGCAGTTCTTC. Its protein product is CASSIMADTYNEQFF.

This clonotype was seen ten or more times. The chain is built from TRBV7-2 and TRBJ2-1; TRBD1 or TRBD2 may be the D gene (5 bases each). The CDR3 has 14 amino acids. With 5 bases removed from V and 6 bases from J, the gap between germline ends came to 14 bases. Germline-derived CDR1 and CDR2 are SGHTA and FQGNSA. CDR3: CASSLRGASNEQFF. The CDR3 DNA sequence: TGTGCCAGCAGCCTCCGGGGCGCATCCAATGAGCAGTTCTTC.

This chain links TRBV2 with TRBJ2-1; 10 bases fit TRBD2. Trimming cost V 8 bases and J 10 bases; bases outside gene matches: 8. The CDR3 has 13 residues. Germline assignment: CDR1 SNHLY and CDR2 FYNNEI. This CDR3 reads CASHPAGLAEQFF. CDR3 DNA sequence: TGTGCCAGCCACCCGGCGGGACTAGCGGAGCAGTTCTTC.

Turning to this clonotype: A much larger clone is a single base away; this may be a read error. This chain links TRBV7-2 with TRBJ2-7, with D perhaps assigned TRBD1 or TRBD2 (5 bases each). The germline V and J ends were trimmed by 9 bases and 6 bases, with 24 bases remaining between them. CDR1 is SGHTA, CDR2 FQGNSA, per germline. The CDR3 has 15 amino acids. The CDR3 loop reads CARSKGDPKRFEQYF. The CDR3 nucleotides are TGTGCCAGAAGCAAAGGGGACCCGAAGCGATTCGAGCAGTACTTC.

As for this clonotype: Without the conserved terminal phenylalanine or tryptophan, this CDR3 likely stems from a read error. The V call is TRBV6-2 or TRBV6-3, the J call TRBJ2-1; D gene unclear. There are 16 residues in the CDR3. V was cut by 2 bases and J by 2 bases, with 13 bases left in between. The germline gives CDR1 MNHEY, CDR2 SVGEGT. The CDR3 sequence: CASSYETPLTYNEQFL. The CDR3 region has the DNA TGTGCCAGCAGTTACGAGACCCCACTCACCTACAATGAGCAGTTCTTA.

The chain combines TRBV7-6 with TRBJ2-5; D is perhaps TRBD1 (6 bases). Per germline, CDR1 SGHVS and CDR2 FNYEAQ. V shed 1 base and J shed 3 bases, with 12 bases lying between them. The CDR3 consists of 15 residues. The CDR3 loop is CASSLVGGIEETQYF. CDR3 coding DNA: TGTGCCAGCAGCTTAGTAGGGGGAATAGAAGAGACCCAGTACTTC.

The chain uses TRBV5-5 and TRBJ2-7; D might be TRBD2 (5 bases). Germline V lookup: CDR1 SGHKS, CDR2 YYEKEE (reference sequence). Trimming cost V 0 bases and J 6 bases, with 10 bases left between them. The CDR3 loop spans 13 amino acids. CDR3 DNA: TGTGCCAGCAGCTTGGTCGGACTGGCCGAGCAGTACTTC. Its protein is CASSLVGLAEQYF.

This clonotype was detected only a few times. The V and J genes are TRBV6-6 and TRBJ2-3; no clear D gene. The CDR3 runs 14 residues. V shed 2 bases and J shed 4 bases, with 10 bases lying between them. Germline CDR1 is MNHNY and CDR2 is SVGAGI (reference sequence). The CDR3 bases are TGTGCCAGCAGTTACGGTTCTGGTCCAGATACGCAGTATTTT. It specifies CASSYGSGPDTQYF.

This clonotype was observed a handful of times. In DNA, the CDR3 is TGTGCCACCAGCGAGGGAGGAGAGACCCAGTACTTC. Translated: CATSEGGETQYF. The chain is built from TRBV15 and TRBJ2-5; D possibly corresponds to TRBD2 (6 bases). Germline V lookup: CDR1 LNHNV, CDR2 YYDKDF (reference sequence). With 5 bases removed from V and 4 bases from J, the gap between germline ends came to 8 bases. The CDR3 spans 12 residues.

This clonotype was observed a single time. Since the CDR3 does not end with the conserved phenylalanine or tryptophan, this likely comes from a read error. The chain has TRBV7-6 and TRBJ1-4; D gene uncertain. Trimming took off 5 bases at V and 6 bases at J, with 10 bases between the two ends. The CDR3 loop spans 13 amino acids. Germline CDR1 SGHVS, CDR2 FNYEAQ. This chain's CDR3 is CASSPIHDEKLFC. The DNA of the CDR3 is TGTGCCAGCAGCCCTATACATGATGAAAAACTGTTTTGT.

The chain has TRBV19 and TRBJ1-5; D is uncertain. The CDR3 totals 13 residues. V dropped 6 bases and J dropped 4 bases, with 10 bases sitting between them. Germline V gene data show CDR1 as LNHDA and CDR2 as SQIVND (reference sequence). Here the CDR3 DNA reads TGTGCCAGTAGGCCCCGGGATAATCAGCCCCAGCATTTT. Amino acid sequence: CASRPRDNQPQHF.

This clonotype has only a few counts. This sequence joins TRBV7-9 and TRBJ1-5; TRBD1 might be the D (6 bases). V was trimmed by 4 bases and J by 7 bases, leaving 14 bases between them. CDR1 is SEHNR, CDR2 FQNEAQ, per germline (reference sequence). This CDR3 spans 14 amino acids. This CDR3 is CASSSAGAGQPQHF. The CDR3 DNA is TGTGCCAGCAGCTCCGCAGGGGCAGGGCAGCCCCAGCATTTT. Looking up the rest from reference TRBV7-9 and TRBJ1-5 gives the full variable domain: DTGVSQNPRHKITKRGQNVTFRCDPISEHNRLYWYRQTLGQGPEFLTYFQNEAQLEKSRLLSDRFSAERPKGSFSTLEIQRTEQGDSAMYLCASSSAGAGQPQHFGDGTRLSIL.